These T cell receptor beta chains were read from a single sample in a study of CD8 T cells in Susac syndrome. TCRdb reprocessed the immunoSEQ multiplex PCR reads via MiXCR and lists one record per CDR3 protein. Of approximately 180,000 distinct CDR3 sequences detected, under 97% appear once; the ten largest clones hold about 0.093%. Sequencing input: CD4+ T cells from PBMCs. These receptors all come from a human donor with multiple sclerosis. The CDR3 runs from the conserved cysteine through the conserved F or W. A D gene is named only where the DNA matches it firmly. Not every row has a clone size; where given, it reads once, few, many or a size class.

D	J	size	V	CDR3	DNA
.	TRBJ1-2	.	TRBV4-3	CASSQEQDAYGYTF	TGCGCCAGCAGCCAAGAACAGGACGCCTATGGCTACACCTTC
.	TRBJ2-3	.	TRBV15	CATSRDLDSTDTQYF	TGTGCCACCAGCAGAGATCTCGACAGCACAGATACGCAGTATTTT
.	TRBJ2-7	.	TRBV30	CAWTPSICRGYEQYF	TGTGCCTGGACCCCGTCAATTTGTAGGGGCTACGAGCAGTACTTC
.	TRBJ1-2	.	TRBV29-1	CSVVTQGYYGYTF	TGCAGCGTTGTTACTCAGGGGTACTATGGCTACACCTTC
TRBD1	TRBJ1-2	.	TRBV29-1	CSVRTGGSNYGYTF	TGCAGCGTGAGGACAGGGGGAAGTAACTATGGCTACACCTTC
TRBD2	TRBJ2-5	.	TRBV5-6	CASSSLRGGPAQETQYF	TGTGCCAGCAGCTCATTACGGGGGGGCCCTGCCCAAGAGACCCAGTACTTC
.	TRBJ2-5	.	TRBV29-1	CSGSGAETQYF	TGCAGCGGGTCAGGGGCAGAGACCCAGTACTTC
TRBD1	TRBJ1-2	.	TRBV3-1	CASSQDGQEGRRSFNYGYTF	TGTGCCAGCAGCCAAGATGGACAGGAGGGGAGAAGGAGTTTTAACTATGGCTACACCTTC
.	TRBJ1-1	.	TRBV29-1	CSVGPTPINSEAFF	TGCAGCGTTGGCCCCACACCGATCAACTCTGAAGCTTTCTTT
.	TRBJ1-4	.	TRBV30	CAWEGTTNEKLFF	TGTGCCTGGGAGGGGACGACTAATGAAAAACTGTTTTTT
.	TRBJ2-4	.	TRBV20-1	CSARGQSKNIQYF	TGCAGTGCTAGGGGTCAAAGCAAAAACATTCAGTACTTC
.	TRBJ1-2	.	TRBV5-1	CASSPEGQPDGYTF	TGCGCCAGCAGCCCAGAAGGACAGCCTGATGGCTACACCTTC
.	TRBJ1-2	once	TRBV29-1	CSVYHGDLGYTF	TGCAGCGTGTACCACGGGGACCTGGGCTACACCTTC
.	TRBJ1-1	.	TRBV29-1	CSAYSGDTEAFF	TGCAGCGCTTACAGTGGAGACACTGAAGCTTTCTTT
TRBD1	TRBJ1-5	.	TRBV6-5	CASSSGTGRNQPQHF	TGTGCCAGCAGTAGTGGGACAGGTAGAAATCAGCCCCAGCATTTT
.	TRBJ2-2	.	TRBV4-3	CASSQDQNTGELFF	TGCGCCAGCAGCCAAGATCAGAACACCGGGGAGCTGTTTTTT
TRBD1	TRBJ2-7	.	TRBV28	CASWDSSYEQYF	TGTGCCAGTTGGGACAGCTCCTACGAGCAGTACTTC
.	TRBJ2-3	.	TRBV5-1	CASSLESSPDTQYF	TGCGCCAGCAGCTTGGAAAGTTCTCCAGATACGCAGTATTTT
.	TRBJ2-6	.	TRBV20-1	CSASRQASGANVLTF	TGCAGTGCTAGTAGACAGGCTTCTGGGGCCAACGTCCTGACTTTC
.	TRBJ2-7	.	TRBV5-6	CASSRGQRWAYEQYF	TGTGCCAGCAGCCGTGGACAGCGATGGGCCTACGAGCAGTACTTC
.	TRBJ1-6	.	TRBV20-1	CSASTGSSYNSPLHF	TGCAGTGCTAGCACAGGGAGCTCCTATAATTCACCCCTCCACTTT
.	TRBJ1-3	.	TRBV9	CASSAGQGRGSGNTIYF	TGTGCCAGCAGCGCCGGGCAAGGACGGGGCTCTGGAAACACCATATATTTT
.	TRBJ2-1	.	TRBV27	CASSLLPIPDNEQFF	TGTGCCAGCAGTTTACTACCGATCCCCGACAATGAGCAGTTCTTC
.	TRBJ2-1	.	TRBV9	CASSVEANEQFF	TGTGCCAGCAGCGTAGAAGCGAATGAGCAGTTCTTC
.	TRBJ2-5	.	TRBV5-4	CASSSTSKETQYF	TGTGCCAGCAGCTCGACCTCTAAAGAGACCCAGTACTTC
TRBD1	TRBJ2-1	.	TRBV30	CAWTIKRGRINNEQFF	TGTGCCTGGACCATCAAAAGGGGGCGTATCAACAATGAGCAGTTCTTC
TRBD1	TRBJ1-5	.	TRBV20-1	CSSVGQGGVRGQPQHF	TGCAGTTCCGTAGGACAGGGTGGTGTTCGAGGTCAGCCCCAGCATTTT
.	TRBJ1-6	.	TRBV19	CASTLLLGGGNSPLHF	TGTGCCAGTACCCTATTACTCGGGGGCGGAAATTCACCCCTCCACTTT
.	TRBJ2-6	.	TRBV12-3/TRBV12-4	CASSLAGGAGANVLTF	TGTGCCAGCAGTTTAGCGGGGGGAGCTGGGGCCAACGTCCTGACTTTC
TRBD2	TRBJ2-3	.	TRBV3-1	CASSQDRRGGIDTQYF	TGTGCCAGCAGCCAAGATCGGCGGGGGGGCATCGATACGCAGTATTTT
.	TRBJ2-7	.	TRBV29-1	CSVDGGDGQYF	TGCAGCGTTGATGGCGGGGATGGGCAGTACTTC